The 11 T cell receptor beta chains below come from one sample, sequenced in a study of T cells after yellow fever vaccination. One entry per CDR3 protein, called by TCRdb with MiXCR from the 5' RACE reads. The sample yields about 320,000 distinct CDR3 sequences, 3.5% to 4.5% seen once. This material consisted of PBMCs, taken 15 days after the yellow fever booster vaccination. All receptors come from a man aged 18 to 30 who received the YFV17D yellow fever vaccine.

This clonotype has more than one count but fewer than ten. The rearrangement joins TRBV12-3 or TRBV12-4 to TRBJ1-6, with a possible D match to TRBD1 (6 bases). V lost 1 base and J lost 9, with 13 bases in between. This CDR3 region has 15 residues. The CDR3 DNA sequence: TGTGCCAGCAGTTTAGATCGGGGGCTCGGTTCACCCCTCCACTTT. It yields the protein CASSLDRGLGSPLHF.

This clonotype was counted many times. The chain has TRBV5-1 and TRBJ2-1; maybe TRBD2 (7 bases). Trimming removed 7 bases at V and 6 bases at J, with 20 bases between. CDR1 SGHRS and CDR2 YFSETQ come from the germline V gene. The CDR3 totals 15 residues. The CDR3 bases are TGCGCCAGCGGACACAAAAGCGGGGACACCAATGAGCAGTTCTTC. Amino acid sequence: CASGHKSGDTNEQFF.

The genes are TRBV4-2 and TRBJ2-7, with D hard to call. V lost 1 base, J lost 2 bases, and 9 bases lay in between. The CDR3 runs to 14 residues. CDR1 and CDR2 from the germline V gene are LGHNA and YNFKEQ. CDR3 residues: CASSQVSTTYEQYF. The CDR3, as DNA: TGTGCCAGCAGCCAAGTGTCCACTACCTACGAGCAGTACTTC.

Only a few counts were recorded for this clonotype. V and J are TRBV29-1 and TRBJ2-7; D unresolved. The CDR3 sequence is 16 residues long. V lost 4 bases and J 5 bases, leaving 24 bases between the germline ends. Germline loops: CDR1 SQVTM, CDR2 ANQGSEA. CDR3 amino acids: CSVGPRAAAAVHEQYF. The DNA of the CDR3 is TGCAGCGTTGGTCCCCGGGCGGCCGCGGCCGTCCACGAGCAGTACTTC.

The chain joins TRBV2 to TRBJ1-2; no clear D gene. This CDR3 region has 11 residues. V was cut by 9 bases and J by 0 bases, with 5 bases left in between. The V gene's germline CDR1 is SNHLY and CDR2 FYNNEI. CDR3 coding DNA: TGTGCCAGACAGCCTAACTATGGCTACACCTTC. Translated, it gives CARQPNYGYTF.

J is TRBJ1-4 and V is TRBV6-1; 9 bases are shared with TRBD1. With V trimmed by 4 bases and J by 7 bases, 10 bases remained unmatched. In germline, CDR1 is MNHNS, CDR2 SASEGT. The CDR3 totals 16 residues. CDR3 in DNA: TGTGCCAGCAGTGTACCACCGGGACAGGGTCCTGAAAAACTGTTTTTT. Amino acids: CASSVPPGQGPEKLFF.

V gene TRBV28 combines with J gene TRBJ2-5; 9 bases are shared with TRBD1. Germline V CDR1 and CDR2: MDHEN, SYDVKM. CDR3 length equals 13 residues. V trimming: 5 bases; J trimming: 8 bases; junction bases outside the gene matches: 6. DNA of the CDR3: TGTGCCAGCAGTACCGGGGACAGGGCTACCCAGTACTTC. Protein product: CASSTGDRATQYF.

Ten or more counts support this clonotype. The genes are TRBV10-3 and TRBJ1-1; the D gene is possibly TRBD1 (5 bases). The V end lost 7 bases, the J end lost 4 bases, and 16 bases lay between the germline ends. The length of the CDR3 is 14 residues. From germline, CDR1 is ENHRY and CDR2 SYGVKD. DNA for the CDR3: TGTGCCATCAACAGAGGGGATTCTATCACTGAAGCTTTCTTT. It encodes CAINRGDSITEAFF.

The chain links TRBV20-1 to TRBJ2-3; 7 bases align to TRBD2. The germline V gene encodes CDR1 DFQATT and CDR2 SNEGSKA (reference sequence). After removal of 3 bases from V and 2 bases from J, the junction contained 5 bases not matched to a gene. CDR3 length: 14 amino acids. The CDR3 here is CSASSGDVTDTQYF. CDR3 sequence (DNA): TGCAGTGCTAGCAGCGGGGATGTCACAGATACGCAGTATTTT.

Many counts were recorded for this clonotype. The chain recombines TRBV6-2 or TRBV6-3 with TRBJ2-1; TRBD2 is a possible D gene (5 bases). CDR1 is MNHEY, CDR2 SVGEGT, per germline. This CDR3 has 12 residues. V lost 10 bases to trimming and J lost 3 bases, with 10 bases between them. The CDR3 sequence: CATLRGYNEQFF. CDR3 DNA: TGTGCCACCCTACGGGGCTACAATGAGCAGTTCTTC.

This clonotype has a handful of counts. This sequence joins TRBV3-1 and TRBJ2-5; D is uncertain. This CDR3 spans 14 amino acids. CDR1 and CDR2 from the germline V gene are LGHDT and YNNKEL (reference sequence). Trimming left V 4 bases short and J 5 bases short, with 14 bases between. Here the CDR3 DNA reads TGTGCCAGCAGCCTCGTCGATAATGGGGAGACCCAGTACTTC. Protein product: CASSLVDNGETQYF.